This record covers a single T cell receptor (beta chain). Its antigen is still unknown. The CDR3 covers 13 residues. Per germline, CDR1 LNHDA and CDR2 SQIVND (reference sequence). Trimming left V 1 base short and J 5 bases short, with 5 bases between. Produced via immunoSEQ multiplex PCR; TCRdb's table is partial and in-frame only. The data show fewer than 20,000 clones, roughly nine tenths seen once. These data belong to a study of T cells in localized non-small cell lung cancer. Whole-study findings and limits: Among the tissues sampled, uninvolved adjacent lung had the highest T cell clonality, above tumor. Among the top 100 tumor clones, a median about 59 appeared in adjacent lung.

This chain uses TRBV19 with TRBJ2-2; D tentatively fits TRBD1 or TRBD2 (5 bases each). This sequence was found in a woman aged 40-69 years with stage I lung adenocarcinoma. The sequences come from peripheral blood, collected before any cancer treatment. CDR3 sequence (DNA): TGTGCCAGTAGTATAGGGGGGACCGGGGAGCTGTTTTTT. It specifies CASSIGGTGELFF.